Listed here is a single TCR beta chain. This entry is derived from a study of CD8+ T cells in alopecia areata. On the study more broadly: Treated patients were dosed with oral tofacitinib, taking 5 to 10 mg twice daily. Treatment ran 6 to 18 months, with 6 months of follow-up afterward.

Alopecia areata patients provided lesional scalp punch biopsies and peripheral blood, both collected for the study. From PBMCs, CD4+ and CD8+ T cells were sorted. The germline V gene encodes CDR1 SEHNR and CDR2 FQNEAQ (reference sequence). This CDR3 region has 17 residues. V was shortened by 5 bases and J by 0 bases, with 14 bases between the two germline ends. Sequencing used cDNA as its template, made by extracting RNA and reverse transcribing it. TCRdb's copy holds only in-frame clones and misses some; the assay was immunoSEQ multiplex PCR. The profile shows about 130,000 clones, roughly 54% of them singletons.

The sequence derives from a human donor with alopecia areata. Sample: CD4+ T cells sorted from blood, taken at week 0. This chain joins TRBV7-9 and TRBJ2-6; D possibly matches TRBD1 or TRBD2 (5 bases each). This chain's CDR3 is CASSPSGANSGANVLTF. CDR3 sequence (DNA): TGTGCCAGCAGCCCGTCCGGGGCCAACTCTGGGGCCAACGTCCTGACTTTC.